This is a list of T cell receptor beta chains from one sample in a study of T cells in Graves' hyperthyroidism and ophthalmopathy. TCRdb itself ran the multiplex PCR reads through MiXCR, one entry per CDR3 protein. The sample consists of just under 750,000 distinct CDR3 sequences, about a third of them appearing once. The source material was blood. Every receptor here comes from a woman in her 40s with Graves' hyperthyroidism. CDR3s include the opening cysteine and the closing phenylalanine or tryptophan. A D gene is named only where the DNA matches it firmly.

d_gene: -
v_gene: TRBV10-3
CDR3aa: CASRPGPNTEAFF

d_gene: -
v_gene: TRBV7-3
CDR3aa: CASSSRDGSTYGELFF

d_gene: -
v_gene: TRBV9
CDR3aa: CASSDRATNEQFF

d_gene: -
v_gene: TRBV10-2
CDR3aa: CASMGAREQFF

d_gene: -
v_gene: TRBV5-1
CDR3aa: CASSFGLGSSEKLFF

d_gene: TRBD2
v_gene: TRBV10-2
CDR3aa: CASSETTSGSSYNEQFF

d_gene: TRBD1
v_gene: TRBV6-5
CDR3aa: CASSWRGGGGQPQHF

d_gene: -
v_gene: TRBV6-5
CDR3aa: CASEGAGGAPEKLFF

d_gene: -
v_gene: TRBV7-2
CDR3aa: CASSLGVFYGYTF

d_gene: -
v_gene: TRBV4-1
CDR3aa: CASSQPPPGTGELFF

d_gene: -
v_gene: TRBV29-1
CDR3aa: CSVQATEAFF

d_gene: TRBD1
v_gene: TRBV28
CDR3aa: CASSLPRTGVSFF

d_gene: TRBD1
v_gene: TRBV6-5
CDR3aa: CASRGRQGAHEQYF

d_gene: -
v_gene: TRBV29-1
CDR3aa: CSVARVFSYEQYF

d_gene: TRBD1
v_gene: TRBV6-5
CDR3aa: CASSYIGQGGVGYTF

d_gene: -
v_gene: TRBV9
CDR3aa: CASSVGVTGSNSPLHF

d_gene: TRBD1
v_gene: TRBV3-1
CDR3aa: CASSRTGVSIGYTF

d_gene: -
v_gene: TRBV19
CDR3aa: CASSRGRGSEPQHF

d_gene: -
v_gene: TRBV9
CDR3aa: CASSVGGGVYNEQFF

d_gene: -
v_gene: TRBV6-2/TRBV6-3
CDR3aa: CASSYLAGPGEQYF

d_gene: TRBD1
v_gene: TRBV10-3
CDR3aa: CAISESRGPQGQPQHF

d_gene: -
v_gene: TRBV19
CDR3aa: CASSTPYGWRNQPQHF

d_gene: -
v_gene: TRBV7-2
CDR3aa: CASSFLIPPPFTQYF

d_gene: -
v_gene: TRBV7-2
CDR3aa: CASGLLATNEKLFF

d_gene: TRBD2
v_gene: TRBV6-5
CDR3aa: CASSYGLAGNEQYF

d_gene: TRBD2
v_gene: TRBV20-1
CDR3aa: CSATLASGGPRNEQYF

d_gene: -
v_gene: TRBV10-1
CDR3aa: CASSESRQGAYQETQYF

d_gene: -
v_gene: TRBV19
CDR3aa: CASSLWVRDTEAFF

d_gene: -
v_gene: TRBV27
CDR3aa: CASSFSALARTYEQYF

d_gene: -
v_gene: TRBV4-3
CDR3aa: CASSQDWVGETQYF

d_gene: -
v_gene: TRBV7-9
CDR3aa: CASRNGANTEAFF

d_gene: TRBD1
v_gene: TRBV19
CDR3aa: CASSAPGQGNGYTF

d_gene: TRBD1
v_gene: TRBV24-1
CDR3aa: CASSLSDRGFTGELFF

d_gene: TRBD1
v_gene: TRBV6-5
CDR3aa: CASNTWTGETQYF

d_gene: -
v_gene: TRBV10-2
CDR3aa: CASSESSGGETQYF

d_gene: -
v_gene: TRBV19
CDR3aa: CASNGAGYTF

d_gene: -
v_gene: TRBV7-9
CDR3aa: CASSLPGLDTQYF